What follows describes a single T cell receptor beta chain. A second roughly 6 to 11 cycle PCR used barcoded and J-beta primers. Each cDNA molecule carried a tag from a template-switch adaptor that contained 12 random nucleotides. TCRdb recomputed calls from the 5' RACE reads with MiXCR, one row per CDR3 protein. The repertoire holds 700,000 or so distinct CDR3 sequences, with over 20% as singletons. The germline V gene has CDR1 SGHTA and CDR2 FQGNSA. The CDR3 covers 12 residues. Trimming left V 5 bases short and J 7 bases short, with 11 bases between. This entry belongs to a study of blood T cells in healthy people across ages.

The clonotype comes from a man between 65 and 79 years old in good health. The chain has TRBV7-2 and TRBJ1-1, with D uncertain. The sample comprised blood. DNA of the CDR3: TGTGCCAGCAGCCTCCTCGCCCTTGAAGCTTTCTTT. It codes for CASSLLALEAFF.